Reported below is one T cell receptor (beta chain). Its antigen is still unknown. This sample is part of a study of shared clonotypes between healthy human individuals. Study-wide results and limits: An anticipated effect of sequencing depth on clonotype sharing among donors was recognized.

The CDR3 contains 14 residues. Germline lookup yields CDR1 SGHTA and CDR2 FQGTGA. V was shortened by 1 base and J by 1 base, with 7 bases between the two germline ends. Caucasian adults residing in Nashville, Tennessee made up all the donors. For sorted subsets, about 190 ng DNA per replicate equaled 33,000 or so T cell genomes. Repertoires were generated with immunoSEQ multiplex PCR, while TCRdb's copy carries only in-frame clones and drops some. The sample has under 750,000 clones, about two thirds seen once. The sample was memory CD4+ T cells sorted from blood. The subset here: CD45RA-negative fraction. The TCR originated in a woman aged 25 to 39 in good health. This chain connects TRBV7-3 to TRBJ2-5, with D unclear. The CDR3 spells CASSLNGGQETQYF. CDR3 in DNA: TGTGCCAGCAGCTTAAACGGCGGCCAAGAGACCCAGTACTTC.